Detailed here is one T cell receptor beta chain. Treatment specified: randomized to nivolumab then ipilimumab (arm A) or the reverse (arm B). From thawed PBMCs, live CD3+CD8+ cells negative for CD19 and CD56 were sorted. The data were obtained in a study of sequential checkpoint blockade in melanoma. In the study overall: Both treatment sequences were followed by maintenance nivolumab.

The CDR3 spans 14 residues. Germline V lookup: CDR1 MNHEY, CDR2 SVGAGI. V lost 2 bases to trimming and J lost 13 bases; unmatched junction nucleotides: 13. Profiling relied on immunoSEQ multiplex PCR, and the TCRdb table lists in-frame clones only, not all of them. The sample lists tens of thousands of clones, approximately 71% occurring once. The V call is TRBV6-5, the J call TRBJ1-2; the match to TRBD1 covers 7 bases. The source material was CD8+ T cells sorted from blood (inferred from file names), sampled from a patient given nivolumab and ipilimumab in sequence. This receptor was taken from a human donor with melanoma. CDR3 sequence (DNA): TGTGCCAGCAGTTACAGTTTAGGGACAGTTTATCTCACCTTC. Translating it yields CASSYSLGTVYLTF.